This T cell receptor (beta chain) was captured by sequencing in a study of blood T cell repertoires in COVID-19. Study overall: Material from acute and convalescent COVID-19 was sourced from the United States, Italy and Spain.

This CDR3 spans 15 amino acids. With V trimmed by 1 base and J by 5 bases, 1 base remained unmatched. Per the germline V gene, CDR1 is MGHRA and CDR2 is YSYEKL. Here immunoSEQ multiplex PCR was the method, and the copy in TCRdb shows in-frame clones only, minus some. This sample has 120,000 or so clones; approximately 87% occur once, and the top ten carry 7.9%. A word on this clone: Different DNA sequences within this sample yield the same CDR3.

The sequencing input was peripheral blood. The receptor was isolated from a man in his 70s who had recovered from COVID-19. The J gene is TRBJ1-6, the V gene TRBV4-1, with 8 bases lining up with TRBD1. As DNA, the CDR3 is TGCGCCAGCAGCCAAGTGGACAGGGATAATTCACCCCTCCACTTT. It encodes CASSQVDRDNSPLHF.